This T cell receptor (beta chain) appears in the sequencing data of a study of blood T cell repertoires in COVID-19. Looking at the study overall: Both acute and convalescent COVID-19 samples were obtained from the United States, Italy and Spain. The analysed material was cDNA or gDNA that came from T cells, B-cell-depleted T cells, or PBMCs.

As handled by the study authors: Amplification of reference gene primers provided the estimated nucleated cell counts. The protocol was immunoSEQ multiplex PCR, while the TCRdb copy is restricted to in-frame clones and leaves out a portion. D and trimming come from the DNA, and the V and J calls and clone size come from that table. This sample has around 150,000 clones, with over 80% found just once. Trimming stripped 1 base from V and 2 bases from J, with 8 bases between. Looked up from germline, CDR1 is MDHEN and CDR2 is SYDVKM. There are 14 residues in the CDR3. This clone was seen a single time. The sequence was obtained from a woman aged 80 or over with active or convalescent COVID-19. The chain has TRBV28 and TRBJ1-1; D is unclear. Sequenced sample: peripheral blood. The CDR3 is CASSLSAGNTEAFF. The CDR3 bases are TGTGCCAGCAGTTTATCGGCGGGCAACACTGAAGCTTTCTTT.